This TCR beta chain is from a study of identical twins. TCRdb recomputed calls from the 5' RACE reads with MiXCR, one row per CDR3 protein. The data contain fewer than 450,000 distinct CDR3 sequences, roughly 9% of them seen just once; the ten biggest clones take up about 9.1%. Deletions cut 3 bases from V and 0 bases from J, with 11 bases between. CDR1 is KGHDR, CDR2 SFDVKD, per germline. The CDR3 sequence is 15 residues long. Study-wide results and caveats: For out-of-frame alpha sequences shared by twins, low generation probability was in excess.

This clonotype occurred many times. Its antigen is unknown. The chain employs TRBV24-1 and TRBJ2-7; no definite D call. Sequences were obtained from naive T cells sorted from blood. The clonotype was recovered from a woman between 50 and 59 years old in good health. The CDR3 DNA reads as TGTGCCACCAGTGATGGCAGATTGAGCTCCTACGAGCAGTACTTC. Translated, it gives CATSDGRLSSYEQYF.